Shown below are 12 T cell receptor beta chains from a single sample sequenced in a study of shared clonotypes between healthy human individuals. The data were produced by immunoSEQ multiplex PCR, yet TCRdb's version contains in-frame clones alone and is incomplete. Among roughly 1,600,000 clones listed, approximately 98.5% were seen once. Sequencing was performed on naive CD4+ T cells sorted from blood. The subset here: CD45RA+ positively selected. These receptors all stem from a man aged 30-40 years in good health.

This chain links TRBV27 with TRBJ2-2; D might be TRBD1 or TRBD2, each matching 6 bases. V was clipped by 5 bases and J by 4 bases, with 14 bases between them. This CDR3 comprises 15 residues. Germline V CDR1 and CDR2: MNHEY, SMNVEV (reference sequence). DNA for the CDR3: TGTGCCAGCAGTCCCCTGGGGGGCGGCACCGGGGAGCTGTTTTTT. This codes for CASSPLGGGTGELFF.

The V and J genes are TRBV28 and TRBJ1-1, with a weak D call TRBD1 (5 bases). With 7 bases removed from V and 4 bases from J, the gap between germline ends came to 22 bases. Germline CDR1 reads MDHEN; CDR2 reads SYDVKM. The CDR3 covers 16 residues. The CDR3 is CASTPPGISYSTEAFF. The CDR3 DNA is TGTGCCAGCACGCCCCCAGGGATATCGTACAGCACTGAAGCTTTCTTT.

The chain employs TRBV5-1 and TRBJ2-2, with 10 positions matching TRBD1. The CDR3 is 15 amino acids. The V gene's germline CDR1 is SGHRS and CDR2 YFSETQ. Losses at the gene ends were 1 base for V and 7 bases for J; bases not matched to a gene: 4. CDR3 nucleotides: TGCGCCAGCAGCTTGAGACAGGGGGCTAACGGGGAGCTGTTTTTT. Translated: CASSLRQGANGELFF.

The CDR3 DNA reads TGTGCCAGCAGCGTAGCTGGGGAAGCGGGAGGGTTCTACGAGCAGTACTTC. Its translation is CASSVAGEAGGFYEQYF. The chain is built from TRBV9 and TRBJ2-7, with 10 bases lining up with TRBD2. The germline CDR1 and CDR2 sequences are SGDLS and YYNGEE. V dropped 0 bases and J dropped 3; count of bases not matched to a gene: 9. The CDR3 is 17 amino acids.

Written as DNA, the CDR3 is TGCGCCAGCACCCTAGTACCTAGACAACCCCAAACAGATACGCAGTATTTT. Its protein is CASTLVPRQPQTDTQYF. V and J are TRBV5-1 and TRBJ2-3; no clear D. Germline V gives CDR1 SGHRS, CDR2 YFSETQ. V was cut by 6 bases and J by 3 bases, with 23 bases left in between. The CDR3 runs to 17 residues.

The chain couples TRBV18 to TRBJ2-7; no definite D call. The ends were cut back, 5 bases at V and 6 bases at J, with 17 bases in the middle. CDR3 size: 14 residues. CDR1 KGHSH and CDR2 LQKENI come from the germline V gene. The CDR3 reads CASSTSGPLSEQYF. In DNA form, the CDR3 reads TGTGCCAGCTCAACGTCCGGGCCGCTCTCCGAGCAGTACTTC.

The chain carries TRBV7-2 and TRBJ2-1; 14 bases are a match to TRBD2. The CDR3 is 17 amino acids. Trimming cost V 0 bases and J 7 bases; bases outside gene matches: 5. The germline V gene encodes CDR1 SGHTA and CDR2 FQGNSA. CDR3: CASSLAGTSGSGNEQFF. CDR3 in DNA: TGTGCCAGCAGCTTAGCCGGGACTAGCGGGAGTGGTAATGAGCAGTTCTTC.

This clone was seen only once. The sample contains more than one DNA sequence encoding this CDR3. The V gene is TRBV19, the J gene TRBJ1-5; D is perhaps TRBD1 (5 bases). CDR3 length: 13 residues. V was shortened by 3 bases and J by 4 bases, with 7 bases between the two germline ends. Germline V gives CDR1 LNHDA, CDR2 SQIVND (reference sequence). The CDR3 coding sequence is TGTGCCAGTAGTATTAGACAGAATCAGCCCCAGCATTTT. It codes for CASSIRQNQPQHF.

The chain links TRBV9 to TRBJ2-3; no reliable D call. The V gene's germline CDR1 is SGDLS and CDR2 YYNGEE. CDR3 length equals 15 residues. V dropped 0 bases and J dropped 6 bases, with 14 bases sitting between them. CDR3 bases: TGTGCCAGCAGCGTAGGGTGGTCCTTGGGGGATACGCAGTATTTT. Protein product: CASSVGWSLGDTQYF.

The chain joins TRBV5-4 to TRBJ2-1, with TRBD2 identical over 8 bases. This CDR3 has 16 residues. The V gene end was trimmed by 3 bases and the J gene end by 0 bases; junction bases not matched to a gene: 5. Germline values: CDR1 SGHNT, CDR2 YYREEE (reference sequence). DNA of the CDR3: TGTGCCAGCAGCTGGGGTAGCGGGGCCTCCTACAATGAGCAGTTCTTC. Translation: CASSWGSGASYNEQFF.

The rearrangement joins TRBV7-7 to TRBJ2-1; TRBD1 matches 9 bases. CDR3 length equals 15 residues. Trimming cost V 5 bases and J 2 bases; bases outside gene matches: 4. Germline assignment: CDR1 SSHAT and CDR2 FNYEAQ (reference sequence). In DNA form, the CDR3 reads TGTGCCAGCAGCAAACAGGGGGCGACCTACAATGAGCAGTTCTTC. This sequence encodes CASSKQGATYNEQFF.

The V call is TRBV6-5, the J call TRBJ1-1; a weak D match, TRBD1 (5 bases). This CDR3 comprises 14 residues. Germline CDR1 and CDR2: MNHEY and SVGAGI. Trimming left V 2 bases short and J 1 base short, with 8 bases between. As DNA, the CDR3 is TGTGCCAGCAGTTACCTGGGGCAGAACACTGAAGCTTTCTTT. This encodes CASSYLGQNTEAFF.